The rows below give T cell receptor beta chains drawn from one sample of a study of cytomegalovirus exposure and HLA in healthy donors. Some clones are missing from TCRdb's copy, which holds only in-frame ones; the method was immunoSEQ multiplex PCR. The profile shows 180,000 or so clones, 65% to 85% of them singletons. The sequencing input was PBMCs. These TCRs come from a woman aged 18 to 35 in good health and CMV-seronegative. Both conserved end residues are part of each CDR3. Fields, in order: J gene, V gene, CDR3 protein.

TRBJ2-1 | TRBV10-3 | CAISLNGGPRGNNEQFF
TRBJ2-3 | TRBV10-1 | CASSPGAGPSTDTQYF
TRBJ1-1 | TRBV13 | CASSPPGFVVEAFF
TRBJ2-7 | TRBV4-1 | CASSQLAGVTINYEQYF
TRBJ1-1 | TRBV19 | CASFPSGMNTEAFF
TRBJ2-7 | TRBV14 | CASSQDPWTSGISSYEQYF
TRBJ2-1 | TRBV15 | CATSREAGGEQFF
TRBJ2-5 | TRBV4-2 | CASSQALKEQGETQYF
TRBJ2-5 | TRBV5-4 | CASSLVPSGVETQYF
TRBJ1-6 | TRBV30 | CAWKLGDNSPLHF
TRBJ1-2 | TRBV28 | CASSKGVGYGYTF
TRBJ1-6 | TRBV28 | CASTAGGTKSNSPLHF
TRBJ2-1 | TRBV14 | CASSQLSGRYNEQFF
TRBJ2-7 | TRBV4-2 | CASSQDDQRQRVMTYEQYF
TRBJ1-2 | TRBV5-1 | CASSLWQGNGYTF
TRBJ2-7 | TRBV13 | CASSFLSGLNYEQYF